This record looks at one T cell receptor beta chain sequence and its context. This sample is part of a study of human T cells and chemical hapten exposure. The overall study: The study patch tested 0.01% DPC on the upper back and read results at 6 days. There were per-sample TCR yield variations, arising mainly from small pooled library volume differences.

The J segment lost 1 base and the V segment lost 2 bases, leaving 5 bases of the junction unmatched. This CDR3 comprises 17 residues. Germline V lookup: CDR1 SGHKS, CDR2 YYEKEE (reference sequence). Unique molecular identifiers were attached to individual cDNA molecules during library preparation. TCRdb analysed the RACE reads with MiXCR anew, one entry per CDR3 protein. The table includes 89,000 or so distinct CDR3 sequences, approximately 7% detected once. Documented time point: patch test 2, 6 weeks after DPC sensitization. Sample treatment: therapeutic diphenylcyclopropenone sensitization with weekly scalp DPC. Patches went on only after blood had been drawn each time.

Sequencing used whole blood, obtained in connection with sensitization to the hapten diphenylcyclopropenone (DPC). This sequence originates from a woman aged 30 to 39 with alopecia areata. Some clones in this sample may be carry-over from other donors' samples. V is TRBV5-5 and J is TRBJ2-5; TRBD2 agrees at 13 bases. The CDR3 region has the DNA TGTGCCAGCAGCTTTAGGACTAGCGGGGGCCTCCAAGAGACCCAGTACTTC. As protein: CASSFRTSGGLQETQYF.